Sequencing of this T cell receptor beta chain was carried out in a study of T cell responses to AZD1222 COVID-19 vaccine. Study observations and caveats: Nearly half of spike-specific TCRs reportedly target variant regions that are unmutated in the B.1.351 and B.1.1.7 variants.

Sequencing used immunoSEQ multiplex PCR; TCRdb keeps in-frame clones, though not all of them. Of about 150,000 clones in the sample, 90% are singletons; the top ten hold approximately 1.5%. The CDR3 has 14 amino acids. Per germline, CDR1 MNHEY and CDR2 SVGAGI. The ends lost 5 bases at V and 8 bases at J; junction bases unmatched: 8. This clone is a singleton in its sample. Its antigen remains unknown. The TCR sequence derives from an adult who received the AZD1222 COVID-19 vaccine. The sample in question was peripheral blood, obtained 28 days after the second AZD1222 dose. The chain joins TRBV6-5 to TRBJ1-2; 10 nucleotides line up with TRBD1. The CDR3 spells CASSRDRGQKGYTF. The CDR3 nucleotides are TGTGCCAGCAGTCGGGACAGGGGTCAGAAGGGCTACACCTTC.